The clone carrying this T cell receptor beta chain was observed at least ten times. This sample is part of a study of T cells in Graves' hyperthyroidism and ophthalmopathy. Overall study: It was at initial diagnosis, before any treatment, that peripheral blood was collected.

Absent ophthalmopathy progression within 18 months defined stable Graves' hyperthyroidism. Diagnostic decisions used clinical symptoms, serum thyroxine and TRAb, thyroid ultrasound and orbital computed tomography. Amplification of TCR beta CDR3 regions used RNA as the template. Primed by the HTBI set, a first-round RT-PCR was run on the TCR CDR3. TCRdb recomputed calls from the multiplex PCR reads with MiXCR, one row per CDR3 protein. The sample consists of a few hundred thousand distinct CDR3 sequences, less than 25% of them appearing once. V lost 5 bases to trimming and J lost 4 bases, with 9 bases between them. Germline V gene sequence: CDR1 SQVTM, CDR2 ANQGSEA. The CDR3 is 12 amino acids.

This clonotype was obtained from a man between 18 and 29 years old with Graves' hyperthyroidism. The chain uses TRBV29-1 and TRBJ1-5; D remains unclear. The specimen sequenced was blood. The CDR3 coding sequence is TGCAGCGTTAGGACCGCTAATCAGCCCCAGCATTTT. Translation: CSVRTANQPQHF.